Listed here are 9 T cell receptor beta chains from one sample, sequenced in a study of blood T cell repertoires in COVID-19. The protocol was immunoSEQ multiplex PCR, while the TCRdb copy is restricted to in-frame clones and leaves out a portion. The repertoire holds some 80,000 clones, with roughly three quarters as singletons. The specimen sequenced was peripheral blood. The receptors here all came from a man aged 60-69 years with COVID-19, enrolled during active disease.

The chain recombines TRBV7-3 with TRBJ2-2; 8 bases fit TRBD2. Looked up from germline, CDR1 is SGHTA and CDR2 is FQGTGA. The CDR3 totals 14 residues. The ends lost 6 bases at V and 1 base at J; junction bases unmatched: 1. CDR3 amino acids: CASRTSGNTGELFF. The CDR3 nucleotides are TGTGCCAGCAGAACTAGCGGGAACACCGGGGAGCTGTTTTTT.

The chain carries TRBV5-1 and TRBJ2-3; 7 bases are shared with TRBD2. The CDR3 is 15 residues long. Germline lookup yields CDR1 SGHRS and CDR2 YFSETQ. V trimming: 1 base; J trimming: 1 base; junction bases outside the gene matches: 3. The CDR3 coding sequence is TGCGCCAGCAGCTTGTGGAGCGGGGGCACAGATACGCAGTATTTT. Its translation: CASSLWSGGTDTQYF.

The genes are TRBV12-3 or TRBV12-4 and TRBJ1-2; D gene unclear. V lost 4 bases and J lost 2, with 8 bases in between. CDR3 length equals 13 residues. This CDR3 is CASSSLGNYGYTF. Here the CDR3 DNA reads TGTGCCAGCAGTTCACTCGGGAACTATGGCTACACCTTC.

This chain links TRBV15 with TRBJ1-4; the D gene is possibly TRBD1 (6 bases). V dropped 8 bases and J dropped 8 bases, with 18 bases sitting between them. Germline CDR1 LNHNV, CDR2 YYDKDF (reference sequence). The CDR3 totals 14 residues. CDR3 amino acids: CATSRGGVGEKLFF. CDR3 nucleotide sequence: TGTGCCACCTCCAGAGGGGGAGTTGGGGAAAAACTGTTTTTT.

This clone has more than one count but fewer than ten. The rearrangement uses TRBV19 and TRBJ1-3; the D is unclear. Germline V gives CDR1 LNHDA, CDR2 SQIVND (reference sequence). V was clipped by 6 bases and J by 1 base, with 13 bases between them. The CDR3 totals 15 residues. For the CDR3, the DNA is TGTGCCAGTAGCCCCGGGAGGGTGTCTGGAAACACCATATATTTT. As protein: CASSPGRVSGNTIYF. Variable domain in full (rest from reference TRBV19 and TRBJ1-3): DGGITQSPKYLFRKEGQNVTLSCEQNLNHDAMYWYRQDPGQGLRLIYYSQIVNDFQKGDIAEGYSVSREKKESFPLTVTSAQKNPTAFYLCASSPGRVSGNTIYFGEGSWLTVV.

The V call is TRBV5-6, the J call TRBJ2-7; the D gene is possibly TRBD1 (6 bases). V was trimmed by 7 bases and J by 3 bases, leaving 8 bases between them. This CDR3 is 11 amino acids long. Germline-derived CDR1 and CDR2 are SGHDT and YYEEEE. The CDR3 spells CASGTNYEQYF. The CDR3 DNA reads as TGTGCCAGCGGGACAAACTACGAGCAGTACTTC.

The genes are TRBV4-3 and TRBJ1-4; D is undetermined. Germline CDR1 is LGHNA and CDR2 is YSLEER. The CDR3 contains 17 residues. Trimming left V 1 base short and J 0 bases short, with 12 bases between. CDR3 bases: TGCGCCAGCAGCCAAGTCCCCTCCGTATCAACTAATGAAAAACTGTTTTTT. This codes for CASSQVPSVSTNEKLFF.

The CDR3 loop reads CASSYGPYEQYF. CDR3 nucleotides: TGTGCCAGCAGTTACGGGCCCTACGAGCAGTACTTC. The chain joins TRBV6-5 to TRBJ2-7; D is uncertain. The CDR3 length is 12 residues. Germline lookup yields CDR1 MNHEY and CDR2 SVGAGI. V lost 2 bases to trimming and J lost 2 bases, with 4 bases between them.

The chain couples TRBV5-6 to TRBJ2-1, with 7 positions matching TRBD2. From germline, CDR1 is SGHDT and CDR2 YYEEEE. The CDR3 spans 15 residues. V was pared by 5 bases and J by 0 bases, with 5 bases of the junction left unmatched. CDR3 coding DNA: TGTGCCAGCAGTCCCGGCGGGGGCTCCTACAATGAGCAGTTCTTC. Its protein is CASSPGGGSYNEQFF.